Each of the 16 T cell receptor beta chains below was sequenced from the same sample in a study of spatial heterogeneity in lung cancer. Time point denoted: blood at routine non-recurrence follow-up after resection. TCRdb itself ran the 5' RACE reads through MiXCR, one entry per CDR3 protein. The sample records about 120,000 distinct CDR3 sequences, more than 10% being singletons. This sample comprised PBMCs, obtained at follow-up. These receptors originate from a female donor with early-stage non-small cell lung cancer.

This clonotype was recorded many times. The J gene is TRBJ1-6, the V gene TRBV4-2, with 9 nucleotides matching TRBD1. The CDR3 runs 17 residues. The junction had 9 bases not matched to a gene; V was cut back by 4 bases and J by 5 bases. Germline-derived CDR1 and CDR2 are LGHNA and YNFKEQ. CDR3: CASSPRMGQGNNSPLHF. The DNA of the CDR3 is TGTGCCAGCAGCCCACGTATGGGACAGGGAAATAATTCACCCCTCCACTTT.

This clonotype was picked up many times. The chain has TRBV20-1 and TRBJ2-3; D remains unclear. V gave up 0 bases and J gave up 0 bases, with 13 bases separating them. CDR3 size: 16 residues. CDR1 DFQATT and CDR2 SNEGSKA come from the germline V gene (reference sequence). The CDR3: CSARDLRIQSTDTQYF. The CDR3 nucleotides are TGCAGTGCTAGAGATTTACGGATACAGAGCACAGATACGCAGTATTTT.

This clonotype came up many times. This chain links TRBV28 with TRBJ1-4; TRBD1 matches at 8 bases. After removal of 6 bases from V and 4 bases from J, the junction contained 7 bases not matched to a gene. The germline CDR1 and CDR2 sequences are MDHEN and SYDVKM. This CDR3 region has 15 residues. This CDR3 is CASRTDREGNEKLFF. The CDR3 DNA reads TGTGCCAGCAGAACGGACAGGGAGGGTAATGAAAAACTGTTTTTT. The full variable domain, rest sourced from reference TRBV28 and TRBJ1-4, is DVKVTQSSRYLVKRTGEKVFLECVQDMDHENMFWYRQDPGLGLRLIYFSYDVKMKEKGDIPEGYSVSREKKERFSLILESASTNQTSMYLCASRTDREGNEKLFFGSGTQLSVL.

This clonotype showed up many times. The chain is built from TRBV12-3 or TRBV12-4 and TRBJ2-3; 8 bases are a match to TRBD1. V gave up 6 bases and J gave up 2 bases; unmatched junction bases: 7. This CDR3 region has 15 residues. CDR3 sequence (DNA): TGTGCCAGCAGCTACGGACAGGGAATCACAGATACGCAGTATTTT. Protein sequence: CASSYGQGITDTQYF.

The table lists this clonotype with many counts. The V gene is TRBV28, the J gene TRBJ1-5; the D is unclear. The CDR3 consists of 15 residues. Trimming stripped 3 bases from V and 0 bases from J, with 9 bases between. Germline V gives CDR1 MDHEN, CDR2 SYDVKM. CDR3 region: CASSLGIDSNQPQHF. The CDR3 region has the DNA TGTGCCAGCAGTTTGGGGATAGATAGCAATCAGCCCCAGCATTTT.

This clonotype was seen only a few times. This chain connects TRBV29-1 to TRBJ2-5, with TRBD1 matching over 10 bases. Germline V gives CDR1 SQVTM, CDR2 ANQGSEA. V dropped 5 bases and J dropped 5; count of bases not matched to a gene: 5. The length of the CDR3 is 13 residues. CDR3 residues: CSVRQGAGETQYF. The CDR3 DNA is TGCAGCGTTCGACAGGGGGCGGGTGAGACCCAGTACTTC.

The sample holds a few counts of this clonotype. The chain uses TRBV5-6 and TRBJ1-1; perhaps TRBD1 as D (5 bases). CDR3 length equals 13 residues. Germline-derived CDR1 and CDR2 are SGHDT and YYEEEE. Trimming pared 4 bases from V and 1 base from J, leaving 8 bases between. The CDR3 DNA reads TGTGCCAGCAGCAAAGGGGAGAACACTGAAGCTTTCTTT. It is translated as CASSKGENTEAFF.

This clonotype has more than one count but fewer than ten. The genes are TRBV6-1 and TRBJ2-3; maybe TRBD1 (5 bases). Germline values: CDR1 MNHNS, CDR2 SASEGT. The CDR3 covers 14 residues. Trimming cost V 6 bases and J 0 bases, with 10 bases left between them. The CDR3 protein is CASRHRFSTDTQYF. CDR3 DNA sequence: TGTGCCAGCAGGCACAGGTTTAGCACAGATACGCAGTATTTT.

This clonotype appeared many times. The chain links TRBV18 to TRBJ1-1; D gene uncertain. The CDR3 sequence is 13 residues long. Between the trimmed V and J ends, which lost 5 bases and 0 bases, there was a span of 7 bases. Germline V gene lookup returns CDR1 KGHSH and CDR2 LQKENI. The CDR3 region has the DNA TGTGCCAGCTCATCGAAGATGAACACTGAAGCTTTCTTT. Protein: CASSSKMNTEAFF.

This clonotype was seen a few times. The rearrangement uses TRBV18 and TRBJ2-7; 7 bases map to TRBD1. Trimming cost V 4 bases and J 5 bases; bases outside gene matches: 2. From germline, CDR1 is KGHSH and CDR2 LQKENI. The CDR3 is made up of 12 amino acids. The CDR3 here is CASSQGADEQYF. The CDR3 DNA reads as TGTGCCAGCTCACAGGGGGCGGACGAGCAGTACTTC. The whole variable domain, filled in from reference TRBV18 and TRBJ2-7, reads NAGVMQNPRHLVRRRGQEARLRCSPMKGHSHVYWYRQLPEEGLKFMVYLQKENIIDESGMPKERFSAEFPKEGPSILRIQQVVRGDSAAYFCASSQGADEQYFGPGTRLTVT.

The chain carries TRBV28 and TRBJ2-1, with TRBD2 matching over 7 bases. V trimming: 2 bases; J trimming: 8 bases; junction bases outside the gene matches: 3. The CDR3 contains 13 residues. CDR1 is MDHEN and CDR2 is SYDVKM in the germline V gene. This CDR3 is CASSLLAGDEQFF. In nucleotides, the CDR3 is TGTGCCAGCAGTTTACTCGCGGGAGATGAGCAGTTCTTC. Variable domain in full (rest from reference TRBV28 and TRBJ2-1): DVKVTQSSRYLVKRTGEKVFLECVQDMDHENMFWYRQDPGLGLRLIYFSYDVKMKEKGDIPEGYSVSREKKERFSLILESASTNQTSMYLCASSLLAGDEQFFGPGTRLTVL.

The J gene is TRBJ1-4, the V gene TRBV19; D uncertain. The CDR3 totals 17 residues. The V gene's germline CDR1 is LNHDA and CDR2 SQIVND (reference sequence). Trimming took 1 base from V and 1 from J, leaving 13 bases between them. The CDR3 nucleotides read TGTGCCAGTAGTATAGGAAGAGGGCCTGGAACTAATGAAAAACTGTTTTTT. Protein sequence: CASSIGRGPGTNEKLFF.

Ten or more counts support this clonotype. The rearrangement links TRBV7-2 to TRBJ1-1; D perhaps matches TRBD1 (6 bases). The CDR3 extends over 14 amino acids. Trimming cost V 6 bases and J 0 bases, with 11 bases left between them. Per the germline V gene, CDR1 is SGHTA and CDR2 is FQGNSA. The CDR3 spells CASRHGQLNTEAFF. The CDR3 DNA reads as TGTGCCAGCAGGCACGGACAGTTGAACACTGAAGCTTTCTTT.

This clonotype was seen only a few times. This chain links TRBV18 with TRBJ2-5; TRBD2 matches at 9 bases. The CDR3 sequence is 16 residues long. From germline, CDR1 is KGHSH and CDR2 LQKENI. The J segment lost 1 base and the V segment lost 2 bases, leaving 5 bases of the junction unmatched. The CDR3 protein is CASSPSLAGSQETQYF. CDR3 nucleotides: TGTGCCAGCTCACCATCACTAGCGGGTTCCCAAGAGACCCAGTACTTC.

This rearrangement joins TRBV11-3 to TRBJ2-3; D ambiguous. The CDR3 covers 15 residues. Germline values: CDR1 SGHNT, CDR2 YENEEA. Trimming shortened V by 1 base and J by 2 bases, and 10 bases separated the two germline ends. The CDR3 nucleotides read TGTGCCAGCAGCTTAGGCGTAAGCTTCACAGATACGCAGTATTTT. This encodes CASSLGVSFTDTQYF.

A note on this clonotype: Germline and junction disagree at one end, which may indicate a read error. This chain joins TRBV7-8 and TRBJ1-4; D gene unclear. The CDR3 sequence is 12 residues long. The germline CDR1 and CDR2 sequences are SGHVS and FQNEAQ. CDR3 loop: CASSLAYERLFF. CDR3 nucleotide sequence: TGTGCCAGCAGCTTAGCGTATGAAAGACTGTTTTTT. Complete variable domain (other parts from reference TRBV7-8 and TRBJ1-4): GAGVSQSPRYKVAKRGQDVALRCDPISGHVSLFWYQQALGQGPEFLTYFQNEAQLDKSGLPSDRFFAERPEGSVSTLKIQRTQQEDSAVYLCASSLAYERLFFGSGTQLSVL.